The sequence of this T cell receptor beta chain was determined in a study of CD8 T cells in Susac syndrome. Reverse transcription used about 0.45 to 1 ug RNA and random hexamers. TCRdb redid the calling of the immunoSEQ multiplex PCR reads with MiXCR, one entry per CDR3 protein. Seen here are 250,000 to 300,000 distinct CDR3 sequences, about 82% observed once, and the top ten hold 0.21%. V dropped 4 bases and J dropped 5 bases, with 12 bases sitting between them. The CDR3 loop spans 13 amino acids. Per the germline V gene, CDR1 is SEHNR and CDR2 is FQNEAQ (reference sequence). This clonotype was obtained from a human donor with multiple sclerosis. Sequences were obtained from CD8+ T cells from PBMCs. The chain uses TRBV7-9 and TRBJ2-7; D is perhaps TRBD2 (5 bases). CDR3 protein: CASSYPGLNEQYF. CDR3 DNA: TGTGCCAGCAGCTACCCCGGACTCAACGAGCAGTACTTC.